A single sample is the source of the 9 T cell receptor beta chains below, sequenced in a study of blood T cell repertoires in COVID-19. Profiled with immunoSEQ multiplex PCR; TCRdb holds only in-frame clones, not every one. The table lists about 320,000 clones, under 95% of them singletons, with around 2.5% in the top ten. Material: PBMCs or T cells enriched from blood (not recorded which). The origin of the receptors is a man aged 55 to 70 who had recovered from COVID-19.

The chain employs TRBV18 and TRBJ1-2; TRBD1 matches at 10 bases. J was trimmed by 3 bases and V by 3 bases; bases with no gene match: 4. Germline CDR1 is KGHSH and CDR2 is LQKENI. CDR3 length: 15 amino acids. The CDR3 protein is CASSPTGQGYYGYTF. In DNA form, the CDR3 reads TGTGCCAGCTCACCCACGGGACAGGGGTACTATGGCTACACCTTC.

This rearrangement joins TRBV18 to TRBJ2-7; TRBD1 agrees at 10 bases. V lost 6 bases to trimming and J lost 4 bases; unmatched junction nucleotides: 6. The length of the CDR3 is 14 residues. Germline CDR1 is KGHSH and CDR2 is LQKENI. The CDR3 DNA reads as TGTGCCAGCTCCCCCGGGACAGGGGTATACGAGCAGTACTTC. Translating gives CASSPGTGVYEQYF.

This clone has a single count. CDR3: CASSLSGAGGNQPQHF. DNA for the CDR3: TGTGCCAGCTCACTCTCAGGGGCAGGGGGCAATCAGCCCCAGCATTTT. The rearrangement links TRBV18 to TRBJ1-5; possible D gene TRBD1, 6 bases. V was shortened by 4 bases and J by 2 bases, with 15 bases between the two germline ends. CDR3 length: 16 amino acids. Germline loops: CDR1 KGHSH, CDR2 LQKENI.

This clone is a singleton in its sample. In DNA form, the CDR3 reads TGTGCCAGTAGTAGCGGGGGCTCCTGGACGGCTAATGAAAAACTGTTTTTT. Translating it yields CASSSGGSWTANEKLFF. The chain has TRBV19 and TRBJ1-4; D perhaps matches TRBD1 (6 bases). Germline-derived CDR1 and CDR2 are LNHDA and SQIVND (reference sequence). The CDR3 is 17 residues long. V lost 4 bases to trimming and J lost 3 bases, with 18 bases between them.

The chain links TRBV19 to TRBJ2-7; 8 positions match TRBD1. Germline V gives CDR1 LNHDA, CDR2 SQIVND (reference sequence). The CDR3 has 14 amino acids. J lost 2 bases, V lost 5 bases, and 5 bases had no gene match. Here the CDR3 reads CASSYRDRTYEQYF. CDR3 nucleotide sequence: TGTGCCAGTAGTTACCGGGACAGGACCTACGAGCAGTACTTC.

This sequence joins TRBV11-2 and TRBJ1-6; TRBD1 might be the D (5 bases). The germline gives CDR1 SGHAT, CDR2 FQNNGV. Trimming took 5 bases from V and 6 from J, leaving 17 bases between them. CDR3 length: 16 amino acids. The CDR3 region is CASSPQGGKSNSPLHF. The CDR3 DNA reads as TGTGCCAGCAGCCCCCAGGGAGGGAAGAGTAATTCACCCCTCCACTTT.

This chain connects TRBV27 to TRBJ2-5, with TRBD2 matching over 11 bases. This CDR3 has 14 residues. V was pared by 5 bases and J by 12 bases, with 11 bases of the junction left unmatched. Germline lookup yields CDR1 MNHEY and CDR2 SMNVEV (reference sequence). CDR3 loop: CASSQPGLAEGEYF. The CDR3 DNA reads as TGTGCCAGCAGTCAACCGGGACTAGCGGAGGGGGAGTACTTC.

The chain uses TRBV4-1 and TRBJ1-3; D gene unclear. The CDR3 runs to 16 residues. Deletions cut 0 bases from V and 0 bases from J, with 9 bases between. Per germline, CDR1 MGHRA and CDR2 YSYEKL. The CDR3 sequence: CASSQERVISGNTIYF. CDR3 bases: TGCGCCAGCAGCCAAGAACGGGTAATCTCTGGAAACACCATATATTTT.

The chain uses TRBV27 and TRBJ1-5; D might be TRBD1 (6 bases). CDR3 size: 13 residues. Germline V lookup: CDR1 MNHEY, CDR2 SMNVEV (reference sequence). Trimming stripped 6 bases from V and 7 bases from J, with 13 bases between. The CDR3 loop reads CASRPGDMQPQHF. Written as DNA, the CDR3 is TGTGCCAGCAGACCAGGGGATATGCAGCCCCAGCATTTT.